This entry lists 29 T cell receptor beta chains sequenced from one sample in a study of blood T cells in healthy people across ages. PCR was performed a second time for about 7 to 12 cycles using a sample-barcoded 5' primer and a J-beta primer mix. TCRdb itself ran the 5' RACE reads through MiXCR, one entry per CDR3 protein. The sample includes 540,000 or so distinct CDR3 sequences, around half of them seen just once. The sample comprised blood. The receptor set was obtained from a man older than 75 in good health.

This clonotype was found a few times. The chain carries TRBV12-3 or TRBV12-4 and TRBJ2-4; the D call may be TRBD1 or TRBD2 (5 bases each). The CDR3 has 13 amino acids. V was cut by 5 bases and J by 14 bases, with 19 bases left in between. The CDR3 protein is CASSPNRGRIEYF. As DNA, the CDR3 is TGTGCCAGCAGTCCTAACCGGGGCCGGATAGAGTACTTC.

This clonotype has more than one count but fewer than ten. The chain employs TRBV4-3 and TRBJ1-5, with unresolved D. V shed 4 bases and J shed 2 bases, with 9 bases lying between them. CDR1 is LGHNA, CDR2 YSLEER, per germline. There are 14 residues in the CDR3. Written as DNA, the CDR3 is TGCGCCAGCAGCCCCGGGGTAGGCAATCAGCCCCAGCATTTT. It yields the protein CASSPGVGNQPQHF.

This clonotype was recorded a few times. The rearrangement uses TRBV20-1 and TRBJ2-7, with D uncertain. The germline V gene has CDR1 DFQATT and CDR2 SNEGSKA (reference sequence). This CDR3 comprises 11 residues. Deletions cut 2 bases from V and 4 bases from J, with 6 bases between. This CDR3 reads CSARLRYEQYF. CDR3 DNA: TGCAGTGCTAGATTGCGGTACGAGCAGTACTTC.

The chain recombines TRBV12-3 or TRBV12-4 with TRBJ2-1; 11 bases fit TRBD1. This CDR3 comprises 14 residues. Trimming at V came to 6 bases and at J to 10 bases, leaving 8 bases not matched to a gene. CDR3 sequence reads: CASSGQGANYEQFF. CDR3 DNA sequence: TGTGCCAGCAGCGGACAGGGGGCCAACTACGAGCAGTTCTTC.

The chain recombines TRBV6-2 or TRBV6-3 with TRBJ2-1, with 7 bases matching TRBD1. Per the germline V gene, CDR1 is MNHEY and CDR2 is SVGEGT. CDR3 size: 13 residues. V dropped 2 bases and J dropped 6; count of bases not matched to a gene: 1. The CDR3 reads CASSYRQGNEQFF. DNA of the CDR3: TGTGCCAGCAGTTACCGACAGGGCAATGAGCAGTTCTTC.

This clonotype showed up just a few times. The rearrangement uses TRBV6-6 and TRBJ1-5, with D unclear. CDR3 length: 17 residues. V lost 0 bases and J 2 bases, leaving 14 bases between the germline ends. Per the germline V gene, CDR1 is MNHNY and CDR2 is SVGAGI (reference sequence). The CDR3 DNA reads as TGTGCCAGCAGTTACTCCGTGGGGTTAGGCGGCAATCAGCCCCAGCATTTT. Translated, it gives CASSYSVGLGGNQPQHF.

The table lists this clonotype with a few counts. The chain uses TRBV2 and TRBJ2-1; the match to TRBD2 covers 14 bases. CDR3 length equals 14 residues. Losses at the gene ends were 6 bases for V and 9 bases for J; bases not matched to a gene: 4. The germline CDR1 and CDR2 sequences are SNHLY and FYNNEI. In DNA, the CDR3 is TGTGCCAGCAGGACTAGCGGGGGGGCCGGTGAGCAGTTCTTC. This gives the protein CASRTSGGAGEQFF.

This chain connects TRBV5-4 to TRBJ2-5; D tentatively reads TRBD1 or TRBD2 (5 bases each). V was trimmed by 3 bases and J by 4 bases, leaving 19 bases between them. The CDR3 consists of 16 residues. Germline V gene sequence: CDR1 SGHNT, CDR2 YYREEE (reference sequence). CDR3 residues: CASSSTSGRSGETQYF. The CDR3 bases are TGTGCCAGCAGCTCCACATCGGGGCGGAGTGGAGAGACCCAGTACTTC.

V is TRBV7-2 and J is TRBJ2-3, with 8 bases matching TRBD2. Per the germline V gene, CDR1 is SGHTA and CDR2 is FQGNSA. This CDR3 has 19 amino acids. V was pared by 1 base and J by 1 base, with 13 bases of the junction left unmatched. The CDR3 here is CASSLVYGRASSGTDTQYF. The CDR3 bases are TGTGCCAGCAGCTTAGTCTACGGGAGGGCGTCGTCGGGCACAGATACGCAGTATTTT.

The CDR3 DNA reads as TGCAGTGCGCCGGGAGATGACCAAGAGACCCAGTACTTC. Translated: CSAPGDDQETQYF. V gene TRBV20-1 combines with J gene TRBJ2-5, with D possibly being TRBD2 (6 bases). The germline gives CDR1 DFQATT, CDR2 SNEGSKA (reference sequence). The ends were cut back, 6 bases at V and 0 bases at J, with 11 bases in the middle. The CDR3 totals 13 residues.

This clonotype has a count of ten or more. This chain joins TRBV6-6 and TRBJ2-1; 7 nucleotides line up with TRBD1. The germline V gene encodes CDR1 MNHNY and CDR2 SVGAGI (reference sequence). V lost 7 bases and J lost 3; bases outside the gene matches: 6. The CDR3 is made up of 14 amino acids. CDR3 DNA sequence: TGTGCCAGCATTTTTGACAGGGACTACAATGAGCAGTTCTTC. Translated: CASIFDRDYNEQFF.

About this clonotype: A much larger clone differs from this one at a single base, so this may be a read error. The rearrangement links TRBV7-4 to TRBJ1-4, with TRBD1 matching over 9 bases. The CDR3 is 17 amino acids. CDR1 and CDR2 (germline): SGHVT, SQSDAQ. CDR3 coding DNA: TGTGCCTGCAGCTTAGACAGGGGGAAGTTTTCTGGGTTGTGGCTGTTTTTT. The encoded protein is CACSLDRGKFSGLWLFF.

The V call is TRBV5-6, the J call TRBJ2-1; D possibly corresponds to TRBD2 (6 bases). Germline V gene sequence: CDR1 SGHDT, CDR2 YYEEEE. V dropped 4 bases and J dropped 8 bases, with 13 bases sitting between them. The CDR3 has 13 residues. This chain's CDR3 is CASSTMWGDEQFF. CDR3 in DNA: TGTGCCAGCAGCACCATGTGGGGGGATGAGCAGTTCTTC.

The J gene is TRBJ1-4, the V gene TRBV20-1; D call uncertain. CDR1 DFQATT and CDR2 SNEGSKA come from the germline V gene (reference sequence). V was shortened by 2 bases and J by 8 bases, with 15 bases between the two germline ends. The CDR3 loop spans 14 amino acids. CDR3 nucleotide sequence: TGCAGTGCTAGACTTGGGAATCCTAGGGAAAAACTGTTTTTT. Its protein is CSARLGNPREKLFF.

Only a few counts were recorded for this clonotype. The rearrangement uses TRBV20-1 and TRBJ1-2; D might be TRBD1 (5 bases). Germline V CDR1 and CDR2: DFQATT, SNEGSKA (reference sequence). This CDR3 has 12 amino acids. Deletions cut 3 bases from V and 8 bases from J, with 13 bases between. CDR3: CSASWGGNGYTF. CDR3 sequence (DNA): TGCAGTGCTAGTTGGGGGGGTAACGGCTACACCTTC.

In regard to this clonotype: This could be a read error, since a much larger clone is one nucleotide away. The chain joins TRBV10-2 to TRBJ2-7, with TRBD2 identical over 11 bases. Germline values: CDR1 WSHSY, CDR2 SAAADI. The length of the CDR3 is 15 residues. The CDR3 bases are TGCGCCGGCAGCCTCCAACTAGCGGGAGTGGGTGAGCAGTACTTC. Protein: CAGSLQLAGVGEQYF.

As concerns this clonotype: A single base separates this from a much larger clone, so it may be a read error. The rearrangement uses TRBV29-1 and TRBJ2-5, with a tentative D call TRBD2 (5 bases). This CDR3 region has 12 residues. V shed 4 bases and J shed 11 bases, with 17 bases lying between them. CDR1 and CDR2 from the germline V gene are SQVTM and ANQGSEA. Here the CDR3 DNA reads TGCAGCGTTGTAAGGATCGGGAATGAGCAGTACTTC. The encoded protein is CSVVRIGNEQYF.

J is TRBJ2-7 and V is TRBV28; D uncertain. The germline CDR1 and CDR2 sequences are MDHEN and SYDVKM. There are 12 residues in the CDR3. Trimming removed 5 bases at V and 2 bases at J, with 7 bases between. CDR3 DNA: TGTGCCAGCAGTAACGACCCCTACGAGCAGTACTTC. Encoded protein: CASSNDPYEQYF.

This clonotype was counted only a few times. This chain uses TRBV12-3 or TRBV12-4 with TRBJ1-2, with D possibly being TRBD1 (6 bases). Trimming removed 5 bases from V and 4 bases from J, with 17 bases in between. This CDR3 is 15 amino acids long. The CDR3 nucleotides are TGTGCCAGCAGTCTCTGGGACATGACGTCCTATGGCTACACCTTC. It codes for CASSLWDMTSYGYTF.

This chain links TRBV15 with TRBJ2-1, with a tentative D call TRBD2 (5 bases). The CDR3 contains 15 residues. Between the trimmed V and J ends, which lost 1 base and 5 bases, there was a span of 12 bases. Germline values: CDR1 LNHNV, CDR2 YYDKDF (reference sequence). The CDR3 DNA reads as TGTGCCACCAGCAGAGGAGGTAGAGGGAACAATGAGCAGTTCTTC. Translated, it gives CATSRGGRGNNEQFF.

This clonotype appeared many times. J is TRBJ2-5 and V is TRBV6-6; 10 bases are a match to TRBD1. Germline assignment: CDR1 MNHNY and CDR2 SVGAGI (reference sequence). There are 14 residues in the CDR3. V trimming: 6 bases; J trimming: 5 bases; junction bases outside the gene matches: 6. CDR3 region: CASRGTGDVETQYF. In nucleotides, the CDR3 is TGTGCCAGCAGGGGGACAGGGGACGTGGAGACCCAGTACTTC.

This clonotype was seen a few times. The J gene is TRBJ2-1, the V gene TRBV7-2; D is possibly TRBD1 or TRBD2 (5 bases each). CDR1 and CDR2 (germline): SGHTA, FQGNSA. The CDR3 loop spans 15 amino acids. The V end lost 4 bases, the J end lost 8 bases, and 18 bases lay between the germline ends. The CDR3 coding sequence is TGTGCCAGCAGCTCGTCGTGGGGGAGCAGGGATGAGCAGTTCTTC. Translating gives CASSSSWGSRDEQFF.

Regarding this clonotype: A read error may be the cause here, since a much bigger clone is one base away. The chain combines TRBV6-5 with TRBJ2-5; the D gene is possibly TRBD1 (5 bases). CDR1 is MNHEY and CDR2 is SVGAGI in the germline V gene. V was shortened by 10 bases and J by 11 bases, with 20 bases between the two germline ends. The CDR3 length is 12 residues. Here the CDR3 reads CATSTENNEQYF. The CDR3 DNA reads TGTGCCACCTCGACAGAAAACAATGAGCAGTACTTC.

The chain has TRBV9 and TRBJ2-1; D unresolved. V gave up 1 base and J gave up 0 bases, with 8 bases separating them. The CDR3 is made up of 15 amino acids. The germline CDR1 and CDR2 sequences are SGDLS and YYNGEE. The DNA of the CDR3 is TGTGCCAGCAGCGTACTGGGTAGCTCCTACAATGAGCAGTTCTTC. This encodes CASSVLGSSYNEQFF.

At least ten counts were recorded for this clonotype. The chain is built from TRBV6-6 and TRBJ2-7; 9 nucleotides agree with TRBD2. In germline, CDR1 is MNHNY, CDR2 SVGAGI (reference sequence). Trimming removed 6 bases from V and 3 bases from J; junction bases left unmatched: 6. The CDR3 is made up of 14 amino acids. CDR3 sequence reads: CASRPSGDLYEQYF. The CDR3 DNA sequence: TGTGCCAGCAGACCTAGCGGGGACCTCTACGAGCAGTACTTC.

This chain links TRBV27 with TRBJ2-1, with 9 bases aligning to TRBD1. V was pared by 5 bases and J by 6 bases, with 11 bases of the junction left unmatched. Germline values: CDR1 MNHEY, CDR2 SMNVEV (reference sequence). The CDR3 totals 16 residues. DNA for the CDR3: TGTGCCAGCAGTGCATCCCGGGACAGGGTAGCCAATGAGCAGTTCTTC. Its translation: CASSASRDRVANEQFF.

This clonotype has only a few counts. V gene TRBV24-1 combines with J gene TRBJ2-1; D uncertain. CDR3 length: 13 residues. CDR1 is KGHDR and CDR2 is SFDVKD in the germline V gene. Trimming shortened V by 6 bases and J by 7 bases, and 12 bases separated the two germline ends. The CDR3 nucleotides read TGTGCCACCAGTATGACGAATGGGAATGAGCAGTTCTTC. Its translation: CATSMTNGNEQFF.

This rearrangement joins TRBV5-1 to TRBJ2-7; no clear D. The CDR3 extends over 15 amino acids. Germline V gene sequence: CDR1 SGHRS, CDR2 YFSETQ. Trimming removed 0 bases from V and 2 bases from J, with 12 bases in between. The CDR3 spells CASSLATGRPYEQYF. In nucleotides, the CDR3 is TGCGCCAGCAGCTTGGCAACGGGTCGTCCCTACGAGCAGTACTTC.

This clonotype appeared a few times. V usage is TRBV20-1 and J usage is TRBJ2-3; 8 bases are a match to TRBD2. V lost 8 bases, J lost 4 bases, and 8 bases stayed unmatched. The CDR3 extends over 13 amino acids. Germline CDR1 is DFQATT and CDR2 is SNEGSKA (reference sequence). The DNA for the CDR3 is TGCAGTACAAAGCGGGGGTCTGCAGATACGCAGTATTTT. Translating it yields CSTKRGSADTQYF.